The 24 T cell receptor beta chains reported below all come from one sample, sequenced in a study of blood T cell repertoires in COVID-19. Produced via immunoSEQ multiplex PCR; TCRdb's table is partial and in-frame only. The repertoire holds approximately 300,000 clones, with approximately 84% as singletons. Sequencing was done on a sample of PBMCs or T cells enriched from blood (not recorded which). These TCRs come from a woman aged 18-35 years who had recovered from COVID-19.

A single count supports this clone. CDR3 in amino acids: CASSQAARGTQYF. CDR3 coding DNA: TGTGCCAGCAGCCAGGCGGCCAGGGGGACCCAGTACTTC. The chain carries TRBV14 and TRBJ2-5, with D perhaps TRBD1 (6 bases). CDR1 SGHDN and CDR2 FVKESK come from the germline V gene. The CDR3 runs to 13 residues. V lost 3 bases, J lost 7 bases, and 12 bases lay in between.

Details on this clone: Other DNA sequences in this sample translate to the same CDR3. This rearrangement joins TRBV6-5 to TRBJ1-5, with D tentatively TRBD1 (6 bases). The V and J ends lost 5 bases and 7 bases respectively, with 15 bases between them. This CDR3 is built from 14 residues. The germline CDR1 and CDR2 sequences are MNHEY and SVGAGI. The CDR3 region is CASSPQGAGQPQHF. The CDR3 DNA reads TGTGCCAGCAGTCCACAGGGAGCAGGCCAGCCCCAGCATTTT.

The chain links TRBV5-1 to TRBJ2-1; no definite D call. The V end lost 6 bases, the J end lost 4 bases, and 11 bases lay between the germline ends. The CDR3 consists of 13 residues. CDR1 and CDR2 from the germline V gene are SGHRS and YFSETQ. In DNA form, the CDR3 reads TGCGCCAGCAAGCTGGCAGGTTACAATGAGCAGTTCTTC. It encodes CASKLAGYNEQFF.

This clone was observed a handful of times. The chain uses TRBV14 and TRBJ1-2; no definite D call. The V and J ends lost 3 bases and 12 bases respectively, with 17 bases between them. The CDR3 spans 13 residues. The germline V gene encodes CDR1 SGHDN and CDR2 FVKESK. The DNA for the CDR3 is TGTGCCAGCAGCCAGGGCGTTGACCGCTATAACACCTTC. It yields the protein CASSQGVDRYNTF.

The genes are TRBV6-5 and TRBJ2-7; D ambiguous. The V gene's germline CDR1 is MNHEY and CDR2 SVGAGI. The CDR3 is 12 amino acids. V was clipped by 6 bases and J by 2 bases, with 8 bases between them. CDR3 region: CASSPRAYEQYF. CDR3 sequence (DNA): TGTGCCAGCAGCCCGAGAGCCTACGAGCAGTACTTC.

The chain links TRBV7-3 to TRBJ1-1; D gene ambiguous. The CDR3 length is 14 residues. The germline V gene encodes CDR1 SGHTA and CDR2 FQGTGA. Trimming pared 3 bases from V and 3 bases from J, leaving 11 bases between. In DNA form, the CDR3 reads TGTGCCAGCAGCTTGAGGGCTGAGGACACTGAAGCTTTCTTT. Translated, it gives CASSLRAEDTEAFF. The full variable domain, completed using reference TRBV7-3 and TRBJ1-1, is GAGVSQTPSNKVTEKGKYVELRCDPISGHTALYWYRQSLGQGPEFLIYFQGTGAADDSGLPNDRFFAVRPEGSVSTLKIQRTERGDSAVYLCASSLRAEDTEAFFGQGTRLTVV.

This chain connects TRBV4-1 to TRBJ2-3; perhaps TRBD1 as D (5 bases). Trimming took off 0 bases at V and 0 bases at J, with 13 bases between the two ends. This CDR3 is 17 amino acids long. Per the germline V gene, CDR1 is MGHRA and CDR2 is YSYEKL. CDR3 bases: TGCGCCAGCAGCCAAGATCAGGGTCTCCCTAGCACAGATACGCAGTATTTT. It yields the protein CASSQDQGLPSTDTQYF.

The V and J genes are TRBV5-4 and TRBJ2-3, with TRBD2 matching 12 bases. With 4 bases clipped from V and 3 bases from J, the junction kept 9 bases outside the gene matches. Germline V CDR1 and CDR2: SGHNT, YYREEE (reference sequence). CDR3 length: 17 residues. CDR3: CASSPLLGTSGTDTQYF. The CDR3 DNA sequence: TGTGCCAGCAGCCCTCTGCTAGGGACTAGCGGGACAGATACGCAGTATTTT.

The chain links TRBV5-1 to TRBJ1-4; D may be TRBD1 (6 bases). The CDR3 sequence is 14 residues long. The ends were cut back, 2 bases at V and 7 bases at J, with 12 bases in the middle. Germline V gene data show CDR1 as SGHRS and CDR2 as YFSETQ. This CDR3 reads CASSFSQGGEKLFF. CDR3 DNA sequence: TGCGCCAGCAGCTTTTCACAGGGTGGTGAAAAACTGTTTTTT.

The rearrangement uses TRBV7-6 and TRBJ2-3, with 8 bases matching TRBD2. CDR3 length: 16 residues. Germline-derived CDR1 and CDR2 are SGHVS and FNYEAQ. Germline trimming cut 4 bases from V and 10 bases from J; bases unmatched to any gene: 16. The DNA for the CDR3 is TGTGCCAGCAGCTCCAGAGCGGGAGTTCTCGGGGCGTCGCAGTATTTT. The encoded protein is CASSSRAGVLGASQYF.

The chain couples TRBV28 to TRBJ1-1; maybe TRBD1 (5 bases). Germline V CDR1 and CDR2: MDHEN, SYDVKM. Deletions cut 11 bases from V and 2 bases from J, with 21 bases between. The CDR3 spans 15 residues. CDR3 DNA sequence: TGTGCCCTCTCGGAGTCGCGGGGCCCTAACACTGAAGCTTTCTTT. This gives the protein CALSESRGPNTEAFF.

V is TRBV6-1 and J is TRBJ2-6; possibly TRBD2 for D (5 bases). The CDR3 extends over 15 amino acids. CDR1 is MNHNS, CDR2 SASEGT, per germline. V was trimmed by 2 bases and J by 4 bases, leaving 9 bases between them. DNA of the CDR3: TGTGCCAGCAGTGAACAGACGGGGGGGGCCAACGTCCTGACTTTC. It encodes CASSEQTGGANVLTF.

The chain is built from TRBV28 and TRBJ1-1; D is undetermined. The germline V gene has CDR1 MDHEN and CDR2 SYDVKM. The V gene lost 8 bases and the J gene lost 1 base, with 11 bases spanning the gap. The CDR3 totals 13 residues. The CDR3 DNA follows: TGTGCCAGCCGACTATCAGGGAACACTGAAGCTTTCTTT. This encodes CASRLSGNTEAFF.

V gene TRBV2 combines with J gene TRBJ2-7; the match to TRBD2 covers 8 bases. Looked up from germline, CDR1 is SNHLY and CDR2 is FYNNEI. The CDR3 extends over 15 amino acids. V lost 6 bases, J lost 1 base, and 8 bases stayed unmatched. The CDR3 is CASRTLAGLSYEQYF. DNA for the CDR3: TGTGCCAGCAGAACTTTAGCGGGATTGTCCTACGAGCAGTACTTC.

The chain employs TRBV5-1 and TRBJ2-1; a possible D gene is TRBD1 (7 bases). The CDR3 covers 15 residues. V was pared by 3 bases and J by 5 bases, with 15 bases between. CDR1 and CDR2 (germline): SGHRS, YFSETQ. The CDR3 DNA reads TGCGCCAGCAGCTGGGGAGGACAGGCTGACAATGAGCAGTTCTTC. As protein: CASSWGGQADNEQFF.

This clone was seen ten or more times. The V gene is TRBV27, the J gene TRBJ2-1; D is undetermined. Deletions cut 8 bases from V and 2 bases from J, with 16 bases between. The CDR3 is made up of 15 amino acids. Germline-derived CDR1 and CDR2 are MNHEY and SMNVEV (reference sequence). The CDR3 loop is CASSKLVSPYNEQFF. The CDR3 bases are TGTGCCAGCTCAAAACTCGTCTCTCCCTACAATGAGCAGTTCTTC.

The rearrangement joins TRBV5-1 to TRBJ2-2; TRBD2 aligns across 12 bases. The ends lost 2 bases at V and 5 bases at J; junction bases unmatched: 7. The CDR3 has 17 amino acids. CDR1 SGHRS and CDR2 YFSETQ come from the germline V gene. This chain's CDR3 is CASSLSTSGGRTGELFF. The CDR3 DNA sequence: TGCGCCAGCAGCTTATCAACTAGCGGGGGGCGGACCGGGGAGCTGTTTTTT.

The chain carries TRBV7-9 and TRBJ1-2; 9 bases agree with TRBD1. CDR3 size: 16 residues. J gave up 6 bases and V 5 bases, and 13 bases lay outside the gene matches. Germline loops: CDR1 SEHNR, CDR2 FQNEAQ (reference sequence). The chain's CDR3 is CASSHQSRTGENGYTF. CDR3 sequence (DNA): TGTGCCAGCAGCCACCAGAGCCGGACAGGGGAAAATGGCTACACCTTC. The variable domain in full, completed from reference TRBV7-9 and TRBJ1-2, reads DTGVSQNPRHKITKRGQNVTFRCDPISEHNRLYWYRQTLGQGPEFLTYFQNEAQLEKSRLLSDRFSAERPKGSFSTLEIQRTEQGDSAMYLCASSHQSRTGENGYTFGSGTRLTVV.

CDR3 in amino acids: CASSLMGLAHNEQFF. The CDR3 DNA reads TGTGCCAGCAGCTTAATGGGACTAGCACACAATGAGCAGTTCTTC. The chain uses TRBV7-3 and TRBJ2-1; 9 nucleotides match TRBD2. Germline values: CDR1 SGHTA, CDR2 FQGTGA. V shed 1 base and J 5 bases; nucleotides not matched to a gene: 3. The CDR3 contains 15 residues.

In its sample, this clone was seen once. The CDR3: CASSVAGGGGINEQFF. The DNA for the CDR3 is TGTGCCAGCAGCGTAGCTGGGGGGGGAGGAATCAATGAGCAGTTCTTC. V gene TRBV9 combines with J gene TRBJ2-1; 7 bases are a match to TRBD2. Trimming removed 0 bases from V and 6 bases from J; junction bases left unmatched: 9. Germline values: CDR1 SGDLS, CDR2 YYNGEE. The CDR3 has 16 residues.

The rearrangement uses TRBV10-3 and TRBJ1-2; D possibly corresponds to TRBD1 (5 bases). Between the trimmed V and J ends, which lost 7 bases and 4 bases, there was a span of 10 bases. The CDR3 is 12 amino acids. Germline values: CDR1 ENHRY, CDR2 SYGVKD. The CDR3 is CAINQGAYGYTF. The CDR3, as DNA: TGTGCCATCAACCAGGGCGCCTATGGCTACACCTTC.

This chain joins TRBV5-1 and TRBJ2-1; 7 positions match TRBD2. J was trimmed by 4 bases and V by 5 bases; bases with no gene match: 9. This CDR3 comprises 15 residues. Per germline, CDR1 SGHRS and CDR2 YFSETQ. The CDR3 DNA reads TGCGCCAGCAGGACTACTGGGGGGGTATACAATGAGCAGTTCTTC. This codes for CASRTTGGVYNEQFF.

This rearrangement joins TRBV19 to TRBJ2-3; tentative D call: TRBD1 (5 bases). Germline V gives CDR1 LNHDA, CDR2 SQIVND (reference sequence). The V gene lost 6 bases and the J gene lost 6 bases, with 7 bases spanning the gap. CDR3 length equals 11 residues. The CDR3 DNA reads as TGTGCCAGTAGGAAGGGGGATACGCAGTATTTT. It yields the protein CASRKGDTQYF. The complete variable domain, with remaining parts taken from reference TRBV19 and TRBJ2-3, reads DGGITQSPKYLFRKEGQNVTLSCEQNLNHDAMYWYRQDPGQGLRLIYYSQIVNDFQKGDIAEGYSVSREKKESFPLTVTSAQKNPTAFYLCASRKGDTQYFGPGTRLTVL.

The chain employs TRBV18 and TRBJ2-3; 7 bases line up with TRBD1. The germline V gene encodes CDR1 KGHSH and CDR2 LQKENI. This CDR3 has 14 amino acids. Trimming removed 9 bases from V and 2 bases from J; junction bases left unmatched: 8. CDR3 sequence reads: CASSTGTATDTQYF. In nucleotides, the CDR3 is TGTGCCAGTAGTACCGGGACAGCCACAGATACGCAGTATTTT.